This record concerns one T cell receptor (beta chain) sequence. In the original processing: Reference gene primer amplification gave nucleated cell count estimates. Libraries were prepared by immunoSEQ multiplex PCR; TCRdb keeps only in-frame clonotypes and omits some of them. V, J and clone size derive from that table, while D and trimming were established from the DNA sequence. The table shows 150,000 to 200,000 clones, with approximately 80% occurring only once. The CDR3 runs to 14 residues. Germline lookup yields CDR1 LGHDT and CDR2 YNNKEL (reference sequence). The V end lost 4 bases, the J end lost 2 bases, and 11 bases lay between the germline ends. This entry belongs to a study of blood T cell repertoires in COVID-19.

This receptor was taken from a woman aged 55-69 years who had recovered from COVID-19. The chain combines TRBV3-1 (or the pseudogene TRBV3-2) with TRBJ2-5, with D possibly TRBD1 on 6 matching bases. The specimen sequenced was PBMCs or T cells enriched from blood (not recorded which). The CDR3 sequence is CASSLTGQQETQYF. The CDR3 nucleotides are TGTGCCAGCAGCCTTACTGGACAGCAAGAGACCCAGTACTTC.